The clone carrying this T cell receptor (beta chain) turned up a few times. There are 16 residues in the CDR3. From germline, CDR1 is KGHSH and CDR2 LQKENI. V shed 6 bases, J shed 3 bases, and the junction held 11 bases outside the gene matches. The data were taken from a study of blood T cells in healthy people across ages. Alongside a J-beta primer mix, a sample-barcoded 5' primer served in a second PCR lasting about 7 to 11 cycles. A template-switch adaptor that had 12 random nucleotides put a tag on each cDNA molecule. TCRdb re-called the 5' RACE reads through MiXCR, storing one row per CDR3 protein. This table has around 320,000 distinct CDR3 sequences, around 27% appearing once.

The J gene is TRBJ2-3, the V gene TRBV18, with 8 bases that match TRBD2. The specimen sequenced was blood. This TCR came from a woman in her 70s in good health. CDR3 sequence: CASSLREGGGTDTQYF. CDR3 DNA sequence: TGTGCCAGCTCCCTTCGGGAGGGAGGAGGAACAGATACGCAGTATTTT.